This T cell receptor beta chain appears in the sequencing data of a study of Graves' ophthalmopathy and Graves' hyperthyroidism (dated by TCRdb to 2016 to 2019). Study-level background: Peripheral blood was collected before any treatment was given, at the time of initial diagnosis. TCR beta repertoire signatures were used to distinguish Graves' ophthalmopathy from Graves' hyperthyroidism and to predict progression to ophthalmopathy. In over 5 hyperthyroidism patients, the T-cell repertoire of thyroid tissue was compared with the T-cell repertoire of blood. The 100 or so discovery patients were divided at random into training and test sets in a 7:3 ratio. Following sample collection, hyperthyroidism patients were given methimazole at a starting dose of 30 mg daily, and ophthalmopathy patients were given high-dose intravenous methylprednisolone. To explore V-J signatures distinguishing ophthalmopathy from hyperthyroidism, a discovery set of under 110 patients (about 43 ophthalmopathy, about 57 stable hyperthyroidism) was enrolled. In total, under 150 blood samples were TCR-sequenced: under 45 ophthalmopathy, under 80 hyperthyroidism and approximately 17 hyperthyroidism-to-ophthalmopathy patients. For independent validation, a separate cohort was made up of 18 hyperthyroidism patients plus 17 patients who later progressed from hyperthyroidism to ophthalmopathy. Broad study findings and their caveats: Sample size was not predetermined statistically, and investigators were not blinded to group allocation. Most expanded thyroid clonotypes with frequency above 0.001 were also detected in blood, suggesting blood repertoires may reflect the thyroid immune response. Ophthalmopathy was separated from stable hyperthyroidism by the 13-signature model with roughly 90% sensitivity and around 81% specificity in cross-validation and with 80%/75% in the test set. In validation, the model predicted ophthalmopathy progression with about 71% sensitivity and less than 80% specificity; 12 predicted patients were CT-confirmed with GO in a median of 6.5 months.

This clonotype has ten or more counts. The specificity of this receptor is unknown. No qualities accompany the bases; no much larger clone lies one base away. For repertoire sequencing, TCR beta CDR3 regions were amplified from RNA transcripts. The first round was an RT-PCR using HTBI primers with the Qiagen OneStep RT-PCR kit, and this first round was followed by a second-round multiplex PCR, then size selection and purification. The libraries underwent paired-end sequencing with 100 bp reads on an Illumina HiSeq2000. In the original analysis: Reads were processed with SOAPnuke, discarding reads with adapters, uncalled bases, mean Phred below 15, or no exact constant-primer or identifier match. COPE v1.2.5 was used to merge the high-quality paired reads. Clonotypes were defined as unique nucleotide sequences and were aligned to IMGT TRB V, D and J references using MiTCR v1.1. Analysis was restricted to V-J combinations with a frequency above 0.0001, which covered 99.2% of repertoires. For each V-J combination, a TCR clonal expansion and chaos score was defined as F50 clonal expansion divided by the chaos observed in the TCRdist matrix. Welch's t-statistics and random forest were used to reduce the features to 10 to 15 V-J combinations, which were then used as input to a naive Bayes classifier. The Morisita-Horn index was used to measure how similar the thyroid and blood repertoires were. Clones were called with MiXCR by TCRdb after fastp trimmed the public reads at Q25, and only in-frame beta chains were retained. Every distinct CDR3 protein forms one entry, paired with its most common genes and DNA. TCRdb assigned the V and J calls; the authors' analysis was not used. Present in this sample are about 220,000 distinct CDR3 sequences, about a fifth of which were seen just once. Of the sample, roughly 42% falls within the top ten clones.

Looking up the germline V gene yields CDR1 SGHVS and CDR2 FQNEAQ. The CDR3, cysteine through phenylalanine, is 15 amino acids long. Only the CDR3 portion is preserved as DNA: 45 bases, with reading frame beginning at the first base. At the junction V is shortened by 1 base and J by 1 base, with 5 bases in between. Ophthalmopathy patients had moderately to severely active disease, Clinical Activity Score of at least 3, NOSPECS grade of at least 4, and disease duration under 3 months. Patients with other autoimmune diseases, uncontrolled infections, pregnancy or lactation were excluded from the study. Clinical symptoms, serum thyroxine, TRAb, thyroid ultrasound and orbital computed tomography were used for diagnosis. Ficoll-Paque density gradient centrifugation was used to isolate PBMCs from approximately 10 ml of fresh peripheral blood. Total RNA was extracted with Trizol reagent and quality-checked on an Agilent 2100 Bioanalyzer.

This receptor was taken from a woman aged 50 to 60 with Graves' ophthalmopathy. Donor details come from another sample of the same person, matched by shared clones. The V and J genes are TRBV7-8 and TRBJ2-6, with the D gene too uncertain to name. Sequences were obtained from peripheral blood. The nucleotide sequence reads as follows: TGTGCCAGCAGCTTAGAGGCGTCTGGGGCCAACGTCCTGACTTTC. The resulting protein is CASSLEASGANVLTF. Supplemented by the reference TRBV7-8 and TRBJ2-6 proteins around the CDR3, the complete variable domain is GAGVSQSPRYKVAKRGQDVALRCDPISGHVSLFWYQQALGQGPEFLTYFQNEAQLDKSGLPSDRFFAERPEGSVSTLKIQRTQQEDSAVYLCASSLEASGANVLTFGAGSRLTVL.